What follows is one T cell receptor (beta chain) and its context. Its antigen is undetermined. These data originate in a study of cytomegalovirus exposure and HLA in healthy donors. It was with 60 Vbeta and 13 Jbeta primers that the PCR ran. Method: immunoSEQ multiplex PCR; TCRdb's copy keeps in-frame clones and lacks some. The sample shows about 150,000 clones, 55% to 75% of them seen only once. In germline, CDR1 is ENHRY, CDR2 SYGVKD. V lost 0 bases, J lost 0 bases, and 9 bases lay in between. CDR3 length: 16 residues. Overall study findings and caveats: Later analysis identified several of the most significant clusters that appeared linked to common viral pathogens. An analysis done earlier found most TCR beta V segments productive about 87% or about 30% of the time.

The sequenced sample consisted of PBMCs. This chain joins TRBV10-3 and TRBJ1-5, with no clear D. This receptor was obtained from a woman in her sixties or seventies in good health and CMV-seropositive. The CDR3 loop is CAISESRATSNQPQHF. CDR3 DNA sequence: TGTGCCATCAGTGAGTCGAGGGCCACTAGCAATCAGCCCCAGCATTTT.